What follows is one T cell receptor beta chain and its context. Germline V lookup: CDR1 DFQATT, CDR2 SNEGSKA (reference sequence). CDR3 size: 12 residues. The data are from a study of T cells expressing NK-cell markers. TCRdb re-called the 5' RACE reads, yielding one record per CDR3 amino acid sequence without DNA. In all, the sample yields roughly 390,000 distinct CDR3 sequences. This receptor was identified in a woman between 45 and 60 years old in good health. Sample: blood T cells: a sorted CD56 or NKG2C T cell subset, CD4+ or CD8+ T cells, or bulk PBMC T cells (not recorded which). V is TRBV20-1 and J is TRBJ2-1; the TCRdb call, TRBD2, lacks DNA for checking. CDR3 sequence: CSARGLAGVLLF.